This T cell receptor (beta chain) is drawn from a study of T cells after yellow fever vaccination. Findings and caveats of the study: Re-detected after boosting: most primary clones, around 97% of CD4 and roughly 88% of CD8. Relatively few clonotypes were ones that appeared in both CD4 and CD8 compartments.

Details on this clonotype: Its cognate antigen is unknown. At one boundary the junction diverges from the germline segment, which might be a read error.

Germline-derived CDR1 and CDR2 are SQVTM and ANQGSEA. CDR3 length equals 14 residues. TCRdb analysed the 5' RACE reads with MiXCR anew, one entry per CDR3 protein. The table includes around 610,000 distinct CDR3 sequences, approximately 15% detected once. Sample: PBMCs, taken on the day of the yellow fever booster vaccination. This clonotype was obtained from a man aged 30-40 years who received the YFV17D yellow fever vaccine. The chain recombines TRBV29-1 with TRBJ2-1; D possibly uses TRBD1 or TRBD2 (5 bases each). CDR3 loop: CSVDYGEQVNEQLF. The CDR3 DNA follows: TGCAGCGTTGACTACGGGGAACAGGTTAATGAGCAGCTCTTC.